The 30 T cell receptor beta chains below were found in one sample sequenced in a study of cytomegalovirus exposure and HLA in healthy donors (dated by TCRdb to about 2017). Libraries came from the immunoSEQ multiplex PCR assay. The multiplex PCR relied on a mix of 60 forward primers for TCR Vbeta segments and 13 reverse primers for TCR Jbeta segments. TCRdb re-hosts the immuneACCESS table, in-frame sequences only. Its copies lack some clones; in the studies checked, an unresolved V gene accounts for under half of them, and the cause for the rest is not known. In all, the sample holds around 100,000 clones, and around 72% of those were seen once. Together, the top ten hold more than 3% of the sample. Material for sequencing was PBMCs. These receptors all stem from a man aged 35 to 55 in good health and CMV-seronegative.

The genes are TRBV2 and TRBJ2-4, with 7 bases fitting TRBD2. CDR1 is SNHLY, CDR2 FYNNEI, per germline. Trimming removed 4 bases from V and 15 bases from J; junction bases left unmatched: 12. The CDR3 runs 13 residues. The CDR3 sequence is CASSVREGTPRYF. The CDR3 coding sequence is TGTGCCAGCAGTGTAAGGGAGGGGACTCCCAGGTACTTC. The complete variable domain, with remaining parts taken from reference TRBV2 and TRBJ2-4, reads EPEVTQTPSHQVTQMGQEVILRCVPISNHLYFYWYRQILGQKVEFLVSFYNNEISEKSEIFDDQFSVERPDGSNFTLKIRSTKLEDSAMYFCASSVREGTPRYFGAGTRLSVL.

The sample holds a few counts of this clone. No conserved phenylalanine or tryptophan ends this CDR3, so it is likely a read error. The J gene is TRBJ2-3, the V gene TRBV6-1; the match to TRBD2 covers 11 bases. Per the germline V gene, CDR1 is MNHNS and CDR2 is SASEGT. This CDR3 comprises 15 residues. The V segment lost 6 bases and the J segment 2 bases; nucleotides outside the gene matches: 4. CDR3 protein: CASRGTSGPTDTQYV. CDR3 coding DNA: TGTGCCAGCAGAGGGACTAGCGGACCCACAGATACGCAGTATGTT.

The rearrangement uses TRBV30 and TRBJ1-6, with D hard to call. V lost 2 bases and J lost 10, with 21 bases in between. The length of the CDR3 is 16 residues. The germline V gene has CDR1 GTSNPN and CDR2 SVGIG (reference sequence). The CDR3 region has the DNA TGTGCCTGGAGTCCTTGGAGGACCCTTGATGGATCACCCCTCCACTTT. Its translation is CAWSPWRTLDGSPLHF.

The chain joins TRBV4-1 to TRBJ1-1; D might be TRBD1 (6 bases). CDR3 size: 15 residues. Trimming stripped 8 bases from V and 5 bases from J, with 21 bases between. Germline V gives CDR1 MGHRA, CDR2 YSYEKL. DNA for the CDR3: TGCGCCAGCGGAAGGATACAGGGTCTAATAACTGAAGCTTTCTTT. The encoded protein is CASGRIQGLITEAFF.

The chain combines TRBV5-1 with TRBJ2-3; 8 bases agree with TRBD2. Germline CDR1 is SGHRS and CDR2 is YFSETQ. This CDR3 is 13 amino acids long. V shed 9 bases and J 6 bases; nucleotides not matched to a gene: 9. CDR3 region: CATRGGLGDTQYF. The CDR3 nucleotides are TGCGCCACCCGGGGGGGCCTAGGCGATACGCAGTATTTT.

The gene calls are TRBV19 and TRBJ2-5, with 10 bases matching TRBD2. Germline-derived CDR1 and CDR2 are LNHDA and SQIVND (reference sequence). This CDR3 spans 17 amino acids. Losses at the gene ends were 3 bases for V and 2 bases for J; bases not matched to a gene: 9. The CDR3 loop is CASSIRTLAGVQETQYF. As DNA, the CDR3 is TGTGCCAGTAGTATCAGGACCCTAGCGGGGGTTCAAGAGACCCAGTACTTC.

The chain couples TRBV27 to TRBJ2-7; D is perhaps TRBD1 (6 bases). The CDR3 has 12 amino acids. V lost 7 bases to trimming and J lost 3 bases, with 10 bases between them. Germline CDR1 reads MNHEY; CDR2 reads SMNVEV (reference sequence). The CDR3 nucleotides are TGTGCCAGCATAGGCAGGGGCTACGAGCAGTACTTC. Translation gives CASIGRGYEQYF.

CDR3 sequence (DNA): TGTGCCAGCAGCCATCCGGAGGGGCAATCCTATAATTCACCCCTCCACTTT. Its translation is CASSHPEGQSYNSPLHF. This chain joins TRBV11-2 and TRBJ1-6; weak D call: TRBD1 (5 bases). CDR1 SGHAT and CDR2 FQNNGV come from the germline V gene. The V and J ends lost 5 bases and 1 base respectively, with 15 bases between them. CDR3 length: 17 residues.

The chain combines TRBV7-2 with TRBJ1-1; 7 positions match TRBD1. The CDR3 spans 14 residues. With 8 bases clipped from V and 2 bases from J, the junction kept 8 bases outside the gene matches. Germline V CDR1 and CDR2: SGHTA, FQGNSA. The CDR3 spells CASGNRGHNTEAFF. CDR3 bases: TGTGCCAGCGGAAACAGGGGACACAACACTGAAGCTTTCTTT.

This chain connects TRBV10-3 to TRBJ1-6; weak D call: TRBD1 (6 bases). The CDR3 is 14 residues long. Germline assignment: CDR1 ENHRY and CDR2 SYGVKD. V was pared by 6 bases and J by 6 bases, with 12 bases between. The CDR3 DNA reads as TGTGCCATCAGCGGGACACTATTTAATTCACCCCTCCACTTT. Protein product: CAISGTLFNSPLHF.

CDR3 sequence (DNA): TGTGCTAGTGGTTTCTCAAGGACTAGCGGGTATCTCATGAATAGCAATGAGCAGTTCTTC. It specifies CASGFSRTSGYLMNSNEQFF. The chain has TRBV12-5 and TRBJ2-1, with 11 bases that match TRBD2. This CDR3 has 20 residues. From germline, CDR1 is LGHNT and CDR2 FRNRAP. V was pared by 3 bases and J by 6 bases, with 19 bases of the junction left unmatched.

The rearrangement uses TRBV9 and TRBJ2-1, with TRBD2 matching over 12 bases. Germline trimming cut 2 bases from V and 8 bases from J; bases unmatched to any gene: 8. Germline CDR1 reads SGDLS; CDR2 reads YYNGEE. The CDR3 length is 16 residues. CDR3 sequence reads: CASSVPSGGAIDEQFF. CDR3 nucleotide sequence: TGTGCCAGCAGCGTGCCTAGCGGGGGGGCCATCGATGAGCAGTTCTTC. The full variable domain, completed using reference TRBV9 and TRBJ2-1, is DSGVTQTPKHLITATGQRVTLRCSPRSGDLSVYWYQQSLDQGLQFLIQYYNGEERAKGNILERFSAQQFPDLHSELNLSSLELGDSALYFCASSVPSGGAIDEQFFGPGTRLTVL.

The V gene is TRBV2, the J gene TRBJ2-1; 11 nucleotides match TRBD2. The CDR3 sequence is 15 residues long. In germline, CDR1 is SNHLY, CDR2 FYNNEI. With V trimmed by 8 bases and J by 0 bases, 3 bases remained unmatched. CDR3 sequence (DNA): TGTGCCAGCGGGACTAGCGGAAGCTCCTACAATGAGCAGTTCTTC. Protein sequence: CASGTSGSSYNEQFF.

This chain's CDR3 is CAWHRERYGYTF. The CDR3 coding sequence is TGTGCCTGGCACAGGGAGAGGTATGGCTACACCTTC. The V gene is TRBV30, the J gene TRBJ1-2, with TRBD1 as a possible D gene (6 bases). CDR3 length equals 12 residues. Trimming stripped 5 bases from V and 5 bases from J, with 12 bases between. CDR1 and CDR2 (germline): GTSNPN, SVGIG (reference sequence).

V usage is TRBV10-3 and J usage is TRBJ1-2; 8 nucleotides line up with TRBD1. This CDR3 is 13 amino acids long. Germline CDR1 reads ENHRY; CDR2 reads SYGVKD. After removal of 7 bases from V and 5 bases from J, the junction contained 6 bases not matched to a gene. The CDR3 nucleotides are TGTGCCATCACGGGCAGGGGGCATTATGGCTACACCTTC. This encodes CAITGRGHYGYTF.

V is TRBV21-1 and J is TRBJ1-6. TRBV21-1 is a recognized pseudogene. The CDR3 runs to 18 residues. The CDR3 protein is CASSKVIITSSYNSPLHF. In DNA, the CDR3 is TGTGCCAGCAGCAAAGTAATAATCACGAGCTCCTATAATTCACCCCTCCACTTT.

A few counts support this clone. The chain recombines TRBV7-8 with TRBJ1-5; possibly TRBD1 for D (6 bases). Germline V gene sequence: CDR1 SGHVS, CDR2 FQNEAQ. The V and J ends lost 2 bases and 8 bases respectively, with 16 bases between them. The CDR3 contains 15 residues. DNA of the CDR3: TGTGCCAGCAGCTTAATCGGTGGGGGCGCAGAGCCCCAGCATTTT. It codes for CASSLIGGGAEPQHF.

The V gene is TRBV5-3, the J gene TRBJ2-7; perhaps TRBD2 as D (5 bases). TRBV5-3 is recorded as an ORF, its role being uncertain. Trimming took 7 bases from V and 2 from J, leaving 16 bases between them. The CDR3 length is 14 residues. CDR3 DNA sequence: TGTGCCAGATCCACCTCGGGGAATGCCTACGAGCAGTACTTC. This sequence encodes CARSTSGNAYEQYF.

The chain is built from TRBV19 and TRBJ2-3; 10 bases match TRBD2. J gave up 4 bases and V 1 base, and 5 bases lay outside the gene matches. This CDR3 comprises 16 residues. Per germline, CDR1 LNHDA and CDR2 SQIVND (reference sequence). The CDR3 nucleotides are TGTGCCAGTAGTATAGGAGCGGGGGGGCAATCAGATACGCAGTATTTT. It encodes CASSIGAGGQSDTQYF.

The genes are TRBV5-6 and TRBJ1-1; D is ambiguous. The CDR3 has 15 amino acids. V lost 2 bases to trimming and J lost 4 bases, with 15 bases between them. Germline values: CDR1 SGHDT, CDR2 YYEEEE. The CDR3 spells CASSFGFSRGTEAFF. The CDR3 nucleotides are TGTGCCAGCAGCTTCGGTTTCTCACGGGGCACTGAAGCTTTCTTT.

The genes are TRBV7-9 and TRBJ1-1, with D uncertain. Trimming took 1 base from V and 3 from J, leaving 3 bases between them. The CDR3 loop spans 12 amino acids. The germline V gene has CDR1 SEHNR and CDR2 FQNEAQ (reference sequence). The CDR3 spells CASSLVYTEAFF. As DNA, the CDR3 is TGTGCCAGCAGCTTAGTCTACACTGAAGCTTTCTTT.

V is TRBV5-4 and J is TRBJ1-2; 7 bases align to TRBD1. The CDR3 runs 13 residues. Germline V gives CDR1 SGHNT, CDR2 YYREEE (reference sequence). The J segment lost 9 bases and the V segment lost 4 bases, leaving 9 bases of the junction unmatched. This CDR3 reads CASSGGQTFSYTF. The CDR3 DNA is TGTGCCAGCAGCGGGGGACAGACTTTTAGCTACACCTTC. The full variable domain, in which reference TRBV5-4 and TRBJ1-2 provide the parts outside the CDR3, is ETGVTQSPTHLIKTRGQQVTLRCSSQSGHNTVSWYQQALGQGPQFIFQYYREEENGRGNFPPRFSGLQFPNYSSELNVNALELDDSALYLCASSGGQTFSYTFGSGTRLTVV.

The V and J genes are TRBV7-9 and TRBJ1-2, with TRBD1 as a possible D gene (6 bases). Germline CDR1 is SEHNR and CDR2 is FQNEAQ (reference sequence). V was trimmed by 4 bases and J by 6 bases, leaving 18 bases between them. The CDR3 has 15 amino acids. CDR3 bases: TGTGCCAGCAGCTCAGACCCAACAGGGACCCATGGCTACACCTTC. Amino acids: CASSSDPTGTHGYTF.

V gene TRBV6-6 combines with J gene TRBJ1-1; D remains unclear. The CDR3 loop spans 14 amino acids. Trimming stripped 0 bases from V and 1 base from J, with 6 bases between. Germline CDR1 reads MNHNY; CDR2 reads SVGAGI (reference sequence). CDR3 in amino acids: CASSYSNGNTEAFF. The DNA of the CDR3 is TGTGCCAGCAGTTACTCGAACGGGAACACTGAAGCTTTCTTT.

The chain couples TRBV28 to TRBJ2-5, with 8 bases identical to TRBD1. The CDR3 spans 13 residues. The germline gives CDR1 MDHEN, CDR2 SYDVKM. The V gene end was trimmed by 7 bases and the J gene end by 6 bases; junction bases not matched to a gene: 7. The CDR3 loop is CASKTTGVKTQYF. CDR3 in DNA: TGTGCCAGCAAAACGACAGGGGTGAAGACCCAGTACTTC.

The genes are TRBV9 and TRBJ1-4, with TRBD1 identical over 8 bases. Germline values: CDR1 SGDLS, CDR2 YYNGEE. The CDR3 is made up of 15 amino acids. Trimming at V came to 4 bases and at J to 7 bases, leaving 9 bases not matched to a gene. This CDR3 reads CASSPSQGEGEKLFF. For the CDR3, the DNA is TGTGCCAGCAGCCCATCACAGGGGGAGGGTGAAAAACTGTTTTTT.

This clone was picked up one time. This chain joins TRBV29-1 and TRBJ1-4; D is ambiguous. Per the germline V gene, CDR1 is SQVTM and CDR2 is ANQGSEA. V lost 6 bases and J lost 7, with 12 bases in between. The CDR3 spans 12 residues. The CDR3 DNA sequence: TGCAGCGTCGGCAGGATCGGTGAAAAACTGTTTTTT. This gives the protein CSVGRIGEKLFF.

The chain carries TRBV27 and TRBJ2-7; D is undetermined. Per germline, CDR1 MNHEY and CDR2 SMNVEV (reference sequence). This CDR3 has 15 residues. With 2 bases removed from V and 3 bases from J, the gap between germline ends came to 14 bases. CDR3: CASSLGSLLLYEQYF. CDR3 coding DNA: TGTGCCAGCAGTTTAGGTAGCCTACTCCTCTACGAGCAGTACTTC.

In its sample, this clone was seen a few times. V and J are TRBV7-2 and TRBJ2-1; 9 bases are a match to TRBD2. From germline, CDR1 is SGHTA and CDR2 FQGNSA. The CDR3 contains 16 residues. Germline trimming cut 4 bases from V and 4 bases from J; bases unmatched to any gene: 8. The CDR3 sequence: CASSSRFAGGYNEQFF. CDR3 DNA: TGTGCCAGCAGCTCCCGATTTGCGGGGGGGTACAATGAGCAGTTCTTC.

This clone was seen a handful of times. The rearrangement joins TRBV5-1 to TRBJ2-3; 16 nucleotides line up with TRBD2. Trimming removed 3 bases from V and 2 bases from J; junction bases left unmatched: 3. This CDR3 is 17 amino acids long. The germline gives CDR1 SGHRS, CDR2 YFSETQ. Written as DNA, the CDR3 is TGCGCCAGCAGCTGGGGACTAGCGGGGGGGCTCACAGATACGCAGTATTTT. Residues: CASSWGLAGGLTDTQYF.